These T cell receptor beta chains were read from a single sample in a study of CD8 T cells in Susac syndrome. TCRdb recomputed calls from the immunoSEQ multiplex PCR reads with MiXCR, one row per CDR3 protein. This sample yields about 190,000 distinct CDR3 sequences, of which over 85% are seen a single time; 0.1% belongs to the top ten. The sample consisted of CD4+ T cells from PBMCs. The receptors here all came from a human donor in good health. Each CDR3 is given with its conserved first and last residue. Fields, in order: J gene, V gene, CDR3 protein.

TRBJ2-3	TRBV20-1	CSASGQGEDTQYF
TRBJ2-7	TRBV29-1	CSVLVSSYEQYF
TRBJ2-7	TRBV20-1	CSALTGLGSVEQYF
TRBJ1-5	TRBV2	CASSIDKGGNQPQHF
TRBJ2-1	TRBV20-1	CSASGTYNEQFF
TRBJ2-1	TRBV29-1	CSHQRDYYNEQFF
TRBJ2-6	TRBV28	CASSLRGTGGPSGANVLTF
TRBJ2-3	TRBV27	CASSFRGTLDTQYF
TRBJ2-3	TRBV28	CASTPSGRERAQYF
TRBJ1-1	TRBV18	CASSPNTGVTNTEAFF
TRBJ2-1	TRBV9	CASSVVGQGVYNEQFF
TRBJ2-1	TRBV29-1	CSVRSGSYNEQFF
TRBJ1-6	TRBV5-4	CASREGEGRSNSPLHF
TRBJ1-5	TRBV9	CASSVDPNQPQHF
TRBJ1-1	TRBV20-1	CSARVLPDFYGNTEAFF
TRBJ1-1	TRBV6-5	CASSYGGTGSLNTEAFF
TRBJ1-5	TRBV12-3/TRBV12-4	CASSPPAGGANNQPQHF
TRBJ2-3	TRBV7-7	CASSLSPLADTQYF